The clone carrying this T cell receptor beta chain was observed a few times. Its antigen is currently unknown. The data stem from a study of T cell repertoires in cytomegalovirus infection. On the study more broadly: A matching HLA type, together with CMV infection, was signaled by public TCR beta signatures.

V was cut by 5 bases and J by 0 bases, with 5 bases left in between. Germline loops: CDR1 MNHEY, CDR2 SVGEGT. The CDR3 is 14 residues long. One entry per CDR3 protein results from TCRdb running MiXCR on the reads. The sample contains roughly 350,000 distinct CDR3 sequences, about 32% of which appear only once. The rearrangement joins TRBV6-2 or TRBV6-3 to TRBJ2-6; D call uncertain. The material was cultured PBMCs, obtained from culture after CMV antigen stimulation. The TCR originated in a human donor in good health (CMV status not recorded). Some clones in this sample may be carry-over from other donors' samples. The CDR3 reads CASSGFSGANVLTF. CDR3 DNA sequence: TGTGCCAGCAGTGGATTCTCTGGGGCCAACGTCCTGACTTTC.